The 9 T cell receptor beta chains below come from one sample, sequenced in a study of chemoradiotherapy in HPV16-positive cancers. Libraries were prepared by immunoSEQ multiplex PCR; TCRdb keeps only in-frame clonotypes and omits some of them. Of about 12,000 clones in the sample, more than 50% are singletons; the top ten hold approximately 16%. Sampling was performed from a patient who underwent chemoradiotherapy. Receptors were obtained from a human donor with HPV-associated anogenital cancer.

The gene calls are TRBV6-6 and TRBJ1-5; D not certain. Trimming shortened V by 8 bases and J by 7 bases, and 9 bases separated the two germline ends. The CDR3 runs to 11 residues. Germline-derived CDR1 and CDR2 are MNHNY and SVGAGI (reference sequence). The CDR3 nucleotides are TGTGCCAGCGGCCCCCTCCAGCCCCAGCATTTT. Its translation: CASGPLQPQHF.

The chain uses TRBV18 and TRBJ2-7; a weak D match, TRBD2 (5 bases). The V end lost 3 bases, the J end lost 2 bases, and 11 bases lay between the germline ends. The CDR3 totals 14 residues. Germline V CDR1 and CDR2: KGHSH, LQKENI. For the CDR3, the DNA is TGTGCCAGCTCACCCATGGCGGGTCCCTACGAGCAGTACTTC. Translated, it gives CASSPMAGPYEQYF.

V is TRBV11-3 and J is TRBJ2-2; 9 bases are a match to TRBD2. With V trimmed by 6 bases and J by 6 bases, 8 bases remained unmatched. This CDR3 region has 15 residues. Germline values: CDR1 SGHNT, CDR2 YENEEA. CDR3 residues: CASSLGTSRPGELFF. In DNA form, the CDR3 reads TGTGCCAGCAGTCTTGGGACTAGCAGACCCGGGGAGCTGTTTTTT.

The CDR3 spells CASSPRWGHKDYGYTF. The CDR3 nucleotides read TGTGCCAGCTCACCTCGTTGGGGACACAAAGACTATGGCTACACCTTC. V usage is TRBV18 and J usage is TRBJ1-2; weak D call: TRBD1 (6 bases). The CDR3 loop spans 16 amino acids. Trimming stripped 3 bases from V and 3 bases from J, with 17 bases between. The V gene's germline CDR1 is KGHSH and CDR2 LQKENI.

The chain employs TRBV4-3 and TRBJ2-7; D uncertain. CDR3 length equals 15 residues. The V gene lost 0 bases and the J gene lost 0 bases, with 9 bases spanning the gap. Germline V CDR1 and CDR2: LGHNA, YSLEER. CDR3 in DNA: TGCGCCAGCAGCCAAGAGGTGGGCCCCTCCTACGAGCAGTACTTC. It encodes CASSQEVGPSYEQYF.

V gene TRBV27 combines with J gene TRBJ2-7; D is ambiguous. Germline CDR1 MNHEY, CDR2 SMNVEV (reference sequence). The V end lost 5 bases, the J end lost 0 bases, and 14 bases lay between the germline ends. The CDR3 has 15 residues. The CDR3 is CASSREFLSSYEQYF. Written as DNA, the CDR3 is TGTGCCAGCAGTCGCGAATTCTTGAGCTCCTACGAGCAGTACTTC.

The gene calls are TRBV27 and TRBJ1-1; 7 bases line up with TRBD1. The CDR3 runs to 17 residues. The ends lost 2 bases at V and 0 bases at J; junction bases unmatched: 9. In germline, CDR1 is MNHEY, CDR2 SMNVEV (reference sequence). The CDR3 DNA is TGTGCCAGCAGTTTACTAGGGGGCGCGGGGATGAACACTGAAGCTTTCTTT. It codes for CASSLLGGAGMNTEAFF.

The count of this clone is one. The chain is built from TRBV5-5 and TRBJ1-5, with unresolved D. The CDR3 has 14 residues. The V gene lost 4 bases and the J gene lost 0 bases, with 8 bases spanning the gap. The V gene's germline CDR1 is SGHKS and CDR2 YYEKEE (reference sequence). CDR3 in amino acids: CASSQASSNQPQHF. CDR3 bases: TGTGCCAGCAGCCAGGCGTCTAGCAATCAGCCCCAGCATTTT. The whole variable domain, remainder taken from reference TRBV5-5 and TRBJ1-5, is DAGVTQSPTHLIKTRGQQVTLRCSPISGHKSVSWYQQVLGQGPQFIFQYYEKEERGRGNFPDRFSARQFPNYSSELNVNALLLGDSALYLCASSQASSNQPQHFGDGTRLSIL.

The rearrangement uses TRBV19 and TRBJ2-5, with D possibly being TRBD2 (5 bases). Per the germline V gene, CDR1 is LNHDA and CDR2 is SQIVND (reference sequence). Trimming removed 1 base from V and 4 bases from J, with 13 bases in between. This CDR3 region has 15 residues. The CDR3 spells CASSIGEGRGETQYF. As DNA, the CDR3 is TGTGCCAGTAGTATAGGCGAGGGTCGGGGAGAGACCCAGTACTTC.